A single sample is the source of the 12 T cell receptor beta chains below, sequenced in a study of blood T cell repertoires in COVID-19. Assay used: immunoSEQ multiplex PCR; TCRdb lists only in-frame clones, some missing. The sample lists some 150,000 clones; roughly 76% were seen once. Material for sequencing was peripheral blood. The receptors were sampled from a woman aged 50 to 60 with active or convalescent COVID-19.

This chain links TRBV11-2 with TRBJ2-7; D might be TRBD2 (5 bases). Per the germline V gene, CDR1 is SGHAT and CDR2 is FQNNGV. V was clipped by 0 bases and J by 6 bases, with 18 bases between them. The CDR3 length is 16 residues. CDR3 coding DNA: TGTGCCAGCAGCTTAGATTTTGCGGCGGGCCGAGGCGAGCAGTACTTC. Its translation is CASSLDFAAGRGEQYF.

This chain uses TRBV10-3 with TRBJ1-1, with no clear D. Trimming cost V 3 bases and J 4 bases, with 6 bases left between them. There are 12 residues in the CDR3. Germline CDR1 reads ENHRY; CDR2 reads SYGVKD. CDR3 sequence reads: CAISEAGTEAFF. CDR3 nucleotide sequence: TGTGCCATCAGTGAAGCGGGCACTGAAGCTTTCTTT.

The rearrangement joins TRBV6-2 or TRBV6-3 to TRBJ1-2; 8 positions match TRBD1. The junction had 8 bases not matched to a gene; V was cut back by 0 bases and J by 8 bases. Germline CDR1 is MNHEY and CDR2 is SVGEGT. The CDR3 runs 15 residues. The CDR3 nucleotides are TGTGCCAGCAGTTACTCGGTGCAGGGGGCAGGAGGCTACACCTTC. This gives the protein CASSYSVQGAGGYTF.

This clone is a singleton in its sample. V and J are TRBV7-7 and TRBJ2-3; D might be TRBD2 (7 bases). The CDR3 loop spans 14 amino acids. In germline, CDR1 is SSHAT, CDR2 FNYEAQ (reference sequence). V dropped 1 base and J dropped 6 bases, with 11 bases sitting between them. CDR3 bases: TGTGCCAGCAGCTTAGACGGGGGGCAGGATACGCAGTATTTT. Translation: CASSLDGGQDTQYF.

This clone was seen a handful of times. This chain links TRBV7-4 with TRBJ2-3; 7 bases line up with TRBD2. The CDR3 extends over 18 amino acids. Trimming removed 1 base from V and 4 bases from J; junction bases left unmatched: 14. Germline V CDR1 and CDR2: SGHVT, SQSDAQ. The CDR3 protein is CASSLGPPSGKSPDTQYF. The CDR3 DNA sequence: TGTGCCAGCAGCTTAGGACCCCCTAGCGGAAAAAGCCCAGATACGCAGTATTTT.

The J gene is TRBJ1-2, the V gene TRBV6-6; perhaps TRBD1 as D (6 bases). The CDR3 spans 14 residues. Germline CDR1 MNHNY, CDR2 SVGAGI (reference sequence). V lost 8 bases to trimming and J lost 0 bases, with 13 bases between them. CDR3 in amino acids: CASGKGVSNYGYTF. DNA of the CDR3: TGTGCCAGCGGGAAGGGGGTTTCTAACTATGGCTACACCTTC.

The V and J genes are TRBV14 and TRBJ1-6, with 9 bases matching TRBD1. CDR1 is SGHDN, CDR2 FVKESK, per germline. The V and J ends lost 2 bases and 1 base, in that order; junction bases with no gene match: 3. The CDR3 is 17 residues long. The CDR3 DNA sequence: TGTGCCAGCAGCCAATTACAGGGGGCATCCTATAATTCACCCCTCCACTTT. It encodes CASSQLQGASYNSPLHF.

The chain recombines TRBV20-1 with TRBJ2-1, with D possibly matching TRBD1 (8 bases). The V and J ends lost 3 bases and 7 bases respectively, with 19 bases between them. CDR1 and CDR2 (germline): DFQATT, SNEGSKA (reference sequence). The CDR3 length is 15 residues. This CDR3 reads CSASLGQGGNNEQFF. For the CDR3, the DNA is TGCAGTGCTAGTCTCGGACAGGGAGGGAATAATGAGCAGTTCTTC.

The V and J genes are TRBV7-2 and TRBJ1-1; D possibly corresponds to TRBD1 (5 bases). This CDR3 is built from 16 residues. Germline CDR1 is SGHTA and CDR2 is FQGNSA. The germline V and J ends were trimmed by 5 bases and 1 base, with 17 bases remaining between them. The chain's CDR3 is CASSPTRGVANTEAFF. The CDR3 DNA follows: TGTGCCAGCAGCCCTACGCGGGGGGTGGCGAACACTGAAGCTTTCTTT.

This clone has a single count. The rearrangement joins TRBV29-1 to TRBJ2-3; 12 positions match TRBD2. J gave up 6 bases and V 6 bases, and 7 bases lay outside the gene matches. From germline, CDR1 is SQVTM and CDR2 ANQGSEA. The CDR3 is made up of 14 amino acids. CDR3 sequence (DNA): TGCAGCGTCCAGACTAGCGGGAGCCCGGATACGCAGTATTTT. It codes for CSVQTSGSPDTQYF.

This clone was counted between two and nine times. V gene TRBV19 combines with J gene TRBJ1-4, with D possibly being TRBD1 (5 bases). The CDR3 has 16 amino acids. V lost 8 bases to trimming and J lost 0 bases, with 16 bases between them. From germline, CDR1 is LNHDA and CDR2 SQIVND (reference sequence). The CDR3 bases are TGTGCCAGTCAATGGAGGGGTGGTGCAACTAATGAAAAACTGTTTTTT. Its translation is CASQWRGGATNEKLFF.

The V call is TRBV30, the J call TRBJ1-6, with TRBD1 identical over 8 bases. The ends lost 3 bases at V and 7 bases at J; junction bases unmatched: 2. Germline V gene sequence: CDR1 GTSNPN, CDR2 SVGIG (reference sequence). This CDR3 has 13 amino acids. This CDR3 is CAWRDRENSPLHF. Written as DNA, the CDR3 is TGTGCCTGGAGGGACAGGGAGAATTCACCCCTCCACTTT.